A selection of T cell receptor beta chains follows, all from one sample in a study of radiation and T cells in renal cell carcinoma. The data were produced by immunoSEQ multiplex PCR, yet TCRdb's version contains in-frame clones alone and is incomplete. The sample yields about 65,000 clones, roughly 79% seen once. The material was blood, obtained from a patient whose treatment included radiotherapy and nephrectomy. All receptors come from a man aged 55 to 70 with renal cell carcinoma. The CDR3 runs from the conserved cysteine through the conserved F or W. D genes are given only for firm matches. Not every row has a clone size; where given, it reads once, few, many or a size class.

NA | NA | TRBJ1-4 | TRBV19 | CASSGNRHNEKLFF | TGTGCCAGTAGTGGTAACCGGCACAATGAAAAACTGTTTTTT
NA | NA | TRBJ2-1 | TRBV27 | CASSLRDAMHEQFF | TGTGCCAGCAGTTTAAGGGACGCGATGCATGAGCAGTTCTTC
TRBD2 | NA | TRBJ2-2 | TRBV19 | CASSINSGIRDTGELFF | TGTGCCAGTAGTATCAATAGCGGGATAAGGGACACCGGGGAGCTGTTTTTT
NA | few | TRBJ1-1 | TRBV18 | CASSPRDGGGTEAFF | TGTGCCAGCTCACCAAGGGACGGTGGAGGCACTGAAGCTTTCTTT
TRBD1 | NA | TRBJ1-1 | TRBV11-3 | CASSAAGQGVRGEAFF | TGTGCCAGCAGCGCCGCGGGACAGGGGGTTAGGGGTGAAGCTTTCTTT
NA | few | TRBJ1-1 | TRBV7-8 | CASSLWGVNTEAFF | TGTGCCAGCAGCTTGTGGGGAGTGAACACTGAAGCTTTCTTT
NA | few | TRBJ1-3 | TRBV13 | CASSLRALPNTIYF | TGTGCCAGCAGCCTCAGGGCCTTACCAAACACCATATATTTT
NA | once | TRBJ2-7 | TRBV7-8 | CASSSNSGPDFTLYEQYF | TGTGCCAGCAGCTCGAATTCGGGACCTGACTTTACCCTCTACGAGCAGTACTTC
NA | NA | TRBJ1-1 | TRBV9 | CASSVAGDTEAFF | TGTGCCAGCAGCGTAGCGGGGGACACTGAAGCTTTCTTT
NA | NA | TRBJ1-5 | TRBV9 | CASSVGQINQPQHF | TGTGCCAGCAGCGTAGGACAGATCAATCAGCCCCAGCATTTT
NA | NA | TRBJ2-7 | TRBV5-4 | CASTSDQNSYEQYF | TGTGCCAGCACCTCGGACCAAAACTCCTACGAGCAGTACTTC
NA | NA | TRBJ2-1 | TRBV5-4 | CASSLSGTPGGNEQFF | TGTGCCAGCAGCTTATCCGGGACTCCTGGGGGGAATGAGCAGTTCTTC
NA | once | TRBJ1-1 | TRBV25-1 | CASSLEKGTEAFF | TGTGCCAGCAGTCTGGAGAAAGGGACTGAAGCTTTCTTT
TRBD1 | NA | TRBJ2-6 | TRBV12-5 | CASGLAQGAGANVLTF | TGTGCTAGTGGTTTGGCCCAGGGGGCTGGGGCCAACGTCCTGACTTTC
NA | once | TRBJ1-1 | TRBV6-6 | CASSYQGKWMNTEAFF | TGTGCCAGCAGTTATCAGGGGAAGTGGATGAACACTGAAGCTTTCTTT
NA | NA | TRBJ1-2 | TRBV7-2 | CASSAPSPGYTF | TGTGCCAGCAGCGCACCCAGTCCTGGCTACACCTTC
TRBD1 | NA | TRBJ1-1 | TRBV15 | CATSRGGQMNTEAFF | TGTGCCACCAGCAGAGGGGGACAGATGAACACTGAAGCTTTCTTT
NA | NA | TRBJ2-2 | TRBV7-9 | CASSSTLDMTGELFF | TGTGCCAGCAGCTCGACTCTAGACATGACCGGGGAGCTGTTTTTT
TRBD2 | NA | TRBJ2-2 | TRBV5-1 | CASTTSGSNTGELFF | TGCGCCAGCACTACTAGCGGGTCGAACACCGGGGAGCTGTTTTTT
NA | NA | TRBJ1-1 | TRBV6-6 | CASITPDQGFPTEAFF | TGTGCCAGCATAACTCCTGATCAGGGGTTTCCTACTGAAGCTTTCTTT
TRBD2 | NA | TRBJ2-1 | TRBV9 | CASSQTSGADNEQFF | TGTGCCAGCAGCCAGACTAGCGGAGCAGACAATGAGCAGTTCTTC
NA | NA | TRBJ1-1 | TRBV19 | CASSKQMNTEAFF | TGTGCCAGTAGTAAACAGATGAACACTGAAGCTTTCTTT
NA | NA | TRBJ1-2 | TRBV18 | CASSPPNSPPGRSYGYTF | TGTGCCAGCTCACCACCGAATTCTCCTCCAGGGCGAAGCTATGGCTACACCTTC
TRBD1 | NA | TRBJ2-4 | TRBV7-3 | CASSTGGPKNIQYF | TGTGCCAGCAGCACAGGGGGCCCTAAAAACATTCAGTACTTC
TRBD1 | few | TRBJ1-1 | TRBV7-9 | CASSHIDRENTEAFF | TGTGCCAGCAGCCATATCGACAGGGAGAACACTGAAGCTTTCTTT
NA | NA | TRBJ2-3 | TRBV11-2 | CASSQGLGTDTQYF | TGTGCCAGCAGCCAGGGGCTGGGCACAGATACGCAGTATTTT
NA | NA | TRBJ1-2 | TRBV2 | CASSEAGLIGTYF | TGTGCCAGCAGTGAAGCCGGTTTAATCGGGACATACTTC
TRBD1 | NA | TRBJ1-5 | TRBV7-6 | CASSLGQGYNQPQHF | TGTGCCAGCAGCTTAGGACAGGGATACAATCAGCCCCAGCATTTT
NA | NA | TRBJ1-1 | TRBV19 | CASARRMGYGWTEAFF | TGTGCCAGTGCCCGTCGTATGGGATATGGATGGACTGAAGCTTTCTTT
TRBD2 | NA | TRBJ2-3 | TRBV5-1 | CATKTSGRGDTQYF | TGCGCCACCAAGACTAGCGGGAGAGGGGATACGCAGTATTTT
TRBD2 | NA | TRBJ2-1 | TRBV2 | CATLAGGDNEQFF | TGTGCCACCTTAGCGGGAGGGGACAATGAGCAGTTCTTC
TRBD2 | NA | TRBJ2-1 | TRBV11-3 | CASSRSGSFYNEQFF | TGTGCCAGCAGCAGAAGCGGGAGCTTCTACAATGAGCAGTTCTTC
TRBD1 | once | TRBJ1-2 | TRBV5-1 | CASSLVQGARYGYTF | TGCGCCAGCAGCTTGGTACAGGGGGCAAGGTATGGCTACACCTTC
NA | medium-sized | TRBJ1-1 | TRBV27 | CASSFGMNTEAFF | TGTGCCAGCAGTTTCGGTATGAACACTGAAGCTTTCTTT
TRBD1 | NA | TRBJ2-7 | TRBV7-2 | CASSSRTGPSYEQYF | TGTGCCAGCAGCTCGAGGACAGGCCCCTCCTACGAGCAGTACTTC
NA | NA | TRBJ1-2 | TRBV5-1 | CASSLWTGEANGYTF | TGCGCCAGCAGCTTGTGGACGGGGGAAGCCAATGGCTACACCTTC
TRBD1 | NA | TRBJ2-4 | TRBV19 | CASSAGTVHLAKNIQYF | TGTGCCAGTAGTGCCGGGACAGTTCACTTAGCCAAAAACATTCAGTACTTC
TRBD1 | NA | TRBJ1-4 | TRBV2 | CASSLRQGFNEKLFF | TGTGCCAGCAGTCTTCGACAGGGGTTCAATGAAAAACTGTTTTTT
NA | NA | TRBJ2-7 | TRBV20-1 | CSARVLYEQYF | TGCAGTGCTAGAGTTTTATACGAGCAGTACTTC
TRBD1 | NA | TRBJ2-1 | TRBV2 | CASHTGQVRANEQFF | TGTGCCAGCCATACGGGACAGGTCCGGGCCAATGAGCAGTTCTTC
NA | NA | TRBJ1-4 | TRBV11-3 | CASSYRLPPDPGNEKLFF | TGTGCCAGCAGTTATAGGTTGCCCCCGGACCCTGGTAATGAAAAACTGTTTTTT
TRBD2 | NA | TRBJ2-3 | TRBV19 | CASSDSGRGTDTQYF | TGTGCCAGTTCCGATAGCGGGAGGGGCACAGATACGCAGTATTTT
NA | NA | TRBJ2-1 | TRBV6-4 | CASSDRKLDGSNEQFF | TGTGCCAGCAGTGACCGAAAACTAGATGGTAGCAATGAGCAGTTCTTC
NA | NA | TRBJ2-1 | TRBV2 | CASSEWWGIRAEQFF | TGTGCCAGCAGTGAATGGTGGGGGATTAGGGCTGAGCAGTTCTTC
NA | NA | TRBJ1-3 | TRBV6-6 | CASITDSGNTIYF | TGTGCCAGCATAACCGACTCTGGAAACACCATATATTTT
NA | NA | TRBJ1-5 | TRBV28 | CASSLISGNQPQHF | TGTGCCAGCAGTTTAATCTCTGGCAATCAGCCCCAGCATTTT
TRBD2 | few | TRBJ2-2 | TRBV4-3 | CASSHLTLSGGPTGELFF | TGCGCCAGCAGCCATCTTACCCTTAGCGGGGGCCCCACCGGGGAGCTGTTTTTT